A selection of T cell receptor beta chains follows, all from one sample in a study of CD8 T cells in Susac syndrome. TCRdb re-called the immunoSEQ multiplex PCR reads with MiXCR, one entry per CDR3 protein. The table records 250,000 to 300,000 distinct CDR3 sequences, 85% of them present only once. Sequenced: CD8+ T cells from PBMCs. These receptors were collected from a human donor with multiple sclerosis. Each CDR3 is given with its conserved first and last residue. The D gene is left open where the match is weak. Clone size is shown for a subset of rows, as once, few, many or a class of expanded clone.

CDR3nt: TGTGCCAGCATAGCAGGGGCCGGGGAGCTGTTTTTT
CDR3aa: CASIAGAGELFF
j_gene: TRBJ2-2
v_gene: TRBV2
abundance: .
d_gene: .

CDR3nt: TGTGCCAGCAGCCCACGGGACAGGGGACGAGATACGCAGTATTTT
CDR3aa: CASSPRDRGRDTQYF
j_gene: TRBJ2-3
v_gene: TRBV7-9
abundance: .
d_gene: TRBD1

CDR3nt: TGTGCCAGCAGTCCCCGGATCTCCACCGGGGAGCTGTTTTTT
CDR3aa: CASSPRISTGELFF
j_gene: TRBJ2-2
v_gene: TRBV28
abundance: .
d_gene: .

CDR3nt: TGTGCCAGCAGCCTCCTAGAATGGGACACTGAAGCTTTCTTT
CDR3aa: CASSLLEWDTEAFF
j_gene: TRBJ1-1
v_gene: TRBV28
abundance: .
d_gene: .

CDR3nt: TGTGCCAGCAGTTTGCTCAGGGGAACTAATGAAAAACTGTTTTTT
CDR3aa: CASSLLRGTNEKLFF
j_gene: TRBJ1-4
v_gene: TRBV28
abundance: .
d_gene: .

CDR3nt: TGTGCCAGCTCAACATACGGCGGCCAGGGGGTCTACGAGCAGTACTTC
CDR3aa: CASSTYGGQGVYEQYF
j_gene: TRBJ2-7
v_gene: TRBV18
abundance: .
d_gene: TRBD1

CDR3nt: TGCGCCATCAATAAAAGAGCGGGAGGGCCTGCCAAAAACATTCAGTACTTC
CDR3aa: CAINKRAGGPAKNIQYF
j_gene: TRBJ2-4
v_gene: TRBV4-1
abundance: few
d_gene: TRBD2

CDR3nt: TGTGCCAGCAGCCTCCCCACAGATACGCAGTATTTT
CDR3aa: CASSLPTDTQYF
j_gene: TRBJ2-3
v_gene: TRBV7-9
abundance: .
d_gene: .

CDR3nt: TGCGCCAGCAGCCAGGGAAGCGGGCCCTTATCCTACAATGAGCAGTTCTTC
CDR3aa: CASSQGSGPLSYNEQFF
j_gene: TRBJ2-1
v_gene: TRBV4-3
abundance: .
d_gene: .

CDR3nt: TGTGCCAGCAATAACCGGGAGGGAGACGAGCAGTACTTC
CDR3aa: CASNNREGDEQYF
j_gene: TRBJ2-7
v_gene: TRBV28
abundance: .
d_gene: TRBD2

CDR3nt: TGTGCCAGCAGCCCGCCGGAACGCAAGAACACTGAAGCTTTCTTT
CDR3aa: CASSPPERKNTEAFF
j_gene: TRBJ1-1
v_gene: TRBV28
abundance: .
d_gene: .

CDR3nt: TGTGCCAGCAGACAGGGATTCGGTGAAAAACTGTTTTTT
CDR3aa: CASRQGFGEKLFF
j_gene: TRBJ1-4
v_gene: TRBV2
abundance: .
d_gene: .

CDR3nt: TGTGCCAGCAGTTTCGGGGGTCGGGGAAACACCATATATTTT
CDR3aa: CASSFGGRGNTIYF
j_gene: TRBJ1-3
v_gene: TRBV12-3/TRBV12-4
abundance: .
d_gene: .

CDR3nt: TGTGCCAGCAGCTTAGGTATTAGGGAGGACACTGAAGCTTTCTTT
CDR3aa: CASSLGIREDTEAFF
j_gene: TRBJ1-1
v_gene: TRBV7-9
abundance: .
d_gene: .

CDR3nt: TGTGCCAGCAGCTACACTAGCGGGGACAATGAGCAGTTCTTC
CDR3aa: CASSYTSGDNEQFF
j_gene: TRBJ2-1
v_gene: TRBV11-2
abundance: .
d_gene: TRBD2